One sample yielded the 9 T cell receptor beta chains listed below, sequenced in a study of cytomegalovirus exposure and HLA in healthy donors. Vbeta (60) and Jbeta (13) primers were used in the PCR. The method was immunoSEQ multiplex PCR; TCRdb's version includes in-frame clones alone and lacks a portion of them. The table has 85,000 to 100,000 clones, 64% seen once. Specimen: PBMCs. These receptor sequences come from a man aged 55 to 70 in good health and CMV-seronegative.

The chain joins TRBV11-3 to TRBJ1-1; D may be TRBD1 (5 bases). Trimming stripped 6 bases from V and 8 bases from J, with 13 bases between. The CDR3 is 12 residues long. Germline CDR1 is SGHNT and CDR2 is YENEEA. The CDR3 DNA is TGTGCCAGCAGTCGAAGGACAAAAGAAGCTTTCTTT. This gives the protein CASSRRTKEAFF.

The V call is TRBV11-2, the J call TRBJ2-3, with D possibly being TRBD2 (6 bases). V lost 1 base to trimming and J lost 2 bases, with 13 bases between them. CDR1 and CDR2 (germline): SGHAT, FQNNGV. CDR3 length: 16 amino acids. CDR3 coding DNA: TGTGCCAGCAGCTTAGTGATCTGGCGGGACACAGATACGCAGTATTTT. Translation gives CASSLVIWRDTDTQYF.

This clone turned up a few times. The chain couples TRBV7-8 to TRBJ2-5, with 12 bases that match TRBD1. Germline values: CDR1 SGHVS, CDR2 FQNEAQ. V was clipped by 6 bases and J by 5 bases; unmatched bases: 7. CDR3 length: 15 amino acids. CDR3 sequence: CASRKGQGAWETQYF. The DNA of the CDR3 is TGTGCCAGCAGGAAGGGACAGGGGGCTTGGGAGACCCAGTACTTC.

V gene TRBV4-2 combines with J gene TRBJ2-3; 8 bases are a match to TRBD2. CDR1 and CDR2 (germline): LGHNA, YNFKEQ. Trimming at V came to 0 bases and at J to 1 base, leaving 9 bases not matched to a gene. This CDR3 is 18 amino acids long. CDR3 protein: CASSQELSQAGGTDTQYF. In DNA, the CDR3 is TGTGCCAGCAGCCAAGAGCTCAGCCAAGCGGGGGGCACAGATACGCAGTATTTT.

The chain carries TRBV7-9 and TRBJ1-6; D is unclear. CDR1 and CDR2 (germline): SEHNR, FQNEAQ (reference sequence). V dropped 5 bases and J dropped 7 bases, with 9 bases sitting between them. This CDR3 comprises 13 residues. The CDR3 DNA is TGTGCCAGCAGCCCCTGGGAGAATTCACCCCTCCACTTT. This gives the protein CASSPWENSPLHF.

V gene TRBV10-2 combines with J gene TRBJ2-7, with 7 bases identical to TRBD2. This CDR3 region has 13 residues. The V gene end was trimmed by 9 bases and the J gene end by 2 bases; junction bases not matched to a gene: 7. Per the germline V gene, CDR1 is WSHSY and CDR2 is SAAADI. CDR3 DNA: TGCGCCAGTACAGCGGGGCCCACCTACGAGCAGTACTTC. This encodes CASTAGPTYEQYF.

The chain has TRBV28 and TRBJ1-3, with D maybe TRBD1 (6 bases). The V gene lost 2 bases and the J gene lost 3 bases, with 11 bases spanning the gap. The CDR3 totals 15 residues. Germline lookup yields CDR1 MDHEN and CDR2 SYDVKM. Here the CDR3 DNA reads TGTGCCAGCAGTTTAGACGGGACATTTGGAAACACCATATATTTT. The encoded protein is CASSLDGTFGNTIYF.

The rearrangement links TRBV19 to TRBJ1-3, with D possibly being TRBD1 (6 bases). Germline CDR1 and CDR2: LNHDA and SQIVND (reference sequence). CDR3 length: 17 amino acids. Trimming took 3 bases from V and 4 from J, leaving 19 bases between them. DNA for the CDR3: TGTGCCAGTAGTATCCTTCAGCGGGGGACATTAGGAAACACCATATATTTT. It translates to CASSILQRGTLGNTIYF.

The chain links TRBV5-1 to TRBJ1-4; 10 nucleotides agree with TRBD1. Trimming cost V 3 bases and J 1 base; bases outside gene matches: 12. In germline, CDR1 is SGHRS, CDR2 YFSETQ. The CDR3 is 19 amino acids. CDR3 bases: TGCGCCAGCAGCTCAACCGGGACAGGGGACCCTCGAACTAATGAAAAACTGTTTTTT. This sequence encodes CASSSTGTGDPRTNEKLFF.